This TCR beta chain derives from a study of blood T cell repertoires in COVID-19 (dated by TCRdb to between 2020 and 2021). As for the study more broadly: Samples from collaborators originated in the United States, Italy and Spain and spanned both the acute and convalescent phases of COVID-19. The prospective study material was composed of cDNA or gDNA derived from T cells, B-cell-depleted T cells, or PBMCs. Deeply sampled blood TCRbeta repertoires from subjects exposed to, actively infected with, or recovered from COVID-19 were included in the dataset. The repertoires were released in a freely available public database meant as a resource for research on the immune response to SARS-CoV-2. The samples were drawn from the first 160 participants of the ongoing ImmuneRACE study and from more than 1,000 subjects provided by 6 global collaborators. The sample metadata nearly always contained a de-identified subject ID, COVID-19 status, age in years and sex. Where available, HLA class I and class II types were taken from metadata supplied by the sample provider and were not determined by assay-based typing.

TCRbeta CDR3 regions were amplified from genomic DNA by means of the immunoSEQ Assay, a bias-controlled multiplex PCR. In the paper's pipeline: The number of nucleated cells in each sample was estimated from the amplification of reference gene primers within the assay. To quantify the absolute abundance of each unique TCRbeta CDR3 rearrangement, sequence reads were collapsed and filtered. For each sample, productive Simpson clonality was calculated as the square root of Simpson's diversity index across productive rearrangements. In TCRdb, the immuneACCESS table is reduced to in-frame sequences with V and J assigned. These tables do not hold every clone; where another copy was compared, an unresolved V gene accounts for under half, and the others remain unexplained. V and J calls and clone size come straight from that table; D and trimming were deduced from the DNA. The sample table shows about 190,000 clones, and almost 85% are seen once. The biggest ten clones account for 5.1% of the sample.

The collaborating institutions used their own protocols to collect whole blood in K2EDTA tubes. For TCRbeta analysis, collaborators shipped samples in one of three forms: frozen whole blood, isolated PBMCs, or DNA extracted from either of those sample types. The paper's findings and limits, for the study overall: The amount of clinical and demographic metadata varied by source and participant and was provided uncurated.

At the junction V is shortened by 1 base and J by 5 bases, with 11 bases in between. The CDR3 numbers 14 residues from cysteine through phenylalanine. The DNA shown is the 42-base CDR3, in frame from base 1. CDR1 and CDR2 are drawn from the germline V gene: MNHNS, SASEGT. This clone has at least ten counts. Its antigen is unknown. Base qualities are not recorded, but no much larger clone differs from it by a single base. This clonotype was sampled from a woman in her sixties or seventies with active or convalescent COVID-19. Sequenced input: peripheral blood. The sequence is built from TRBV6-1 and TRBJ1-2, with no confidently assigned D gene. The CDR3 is CASSEGRLRYGYTF. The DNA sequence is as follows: TGTGCCAGCAGTGAAGGTCGACTAAGGTATGGCTACACCTTC.